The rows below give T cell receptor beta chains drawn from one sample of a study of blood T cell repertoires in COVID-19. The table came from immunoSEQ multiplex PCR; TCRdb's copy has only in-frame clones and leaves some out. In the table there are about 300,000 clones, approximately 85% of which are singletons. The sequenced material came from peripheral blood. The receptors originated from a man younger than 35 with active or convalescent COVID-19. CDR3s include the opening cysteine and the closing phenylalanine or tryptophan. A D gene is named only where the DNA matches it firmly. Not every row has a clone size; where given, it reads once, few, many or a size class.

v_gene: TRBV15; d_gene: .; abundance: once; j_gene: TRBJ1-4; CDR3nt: TGTGCCACCAGCAGAGATGGACAGTCTAATGAAAAACTGTTTTTT; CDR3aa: CATSRDGQSNEKLFF
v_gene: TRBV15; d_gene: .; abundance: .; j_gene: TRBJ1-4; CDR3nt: TGTGCCACCAGCAGTGGTAGAGGACAAGAAAAACTGTTTTTT; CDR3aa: CATSSGRGQEKLFF
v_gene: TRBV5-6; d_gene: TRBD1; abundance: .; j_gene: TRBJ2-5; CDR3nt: TGTGCCAGCAGCAAAGGACAGGGGCCTTGGCAGACCCAGTACTTC; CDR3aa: CASSKGQGPWQTQYF
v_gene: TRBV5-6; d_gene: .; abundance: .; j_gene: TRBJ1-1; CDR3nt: TGTGCCAGCAGCTACCCAACAGGGCATAGCGCTGAAGCTTTCTTT; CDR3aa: CASSYPTGHSAEAFF
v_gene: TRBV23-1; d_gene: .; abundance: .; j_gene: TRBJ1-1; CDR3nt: TGCGCCAGCAGTCACCGGGGGTGTTGGTACGCCACTGAAGCTTTCTTT; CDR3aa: CASSHRGCWYATEAFF
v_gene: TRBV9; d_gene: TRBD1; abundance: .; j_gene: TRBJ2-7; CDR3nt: TGTGCCAGCAGCGTCGACAGGGGTTCCTACGAGCAGTACTTC; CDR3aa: CASSVDRGSYEQYF
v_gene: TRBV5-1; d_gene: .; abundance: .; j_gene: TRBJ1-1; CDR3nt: TGCGCCAGCAGCTTGGTTGCCAGGGCTGAAGCTTTCTTT; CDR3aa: CASSLVARAEAFF
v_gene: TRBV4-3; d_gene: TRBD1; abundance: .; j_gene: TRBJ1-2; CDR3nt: TGCGCCAGCAGCCAAGATGAGGCAGAGGGGGCGATTTTCGGCTACACCTTC; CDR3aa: CASSQDEAEGAIFGYTF
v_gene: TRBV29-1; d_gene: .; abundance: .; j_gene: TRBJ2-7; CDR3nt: TGCAGCGCCCAGGGGAGCTCCTACGAGCAGTACTTC; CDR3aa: CSAQGSSYEQYF
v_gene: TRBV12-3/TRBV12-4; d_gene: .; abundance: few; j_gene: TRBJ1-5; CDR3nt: TGTGCCATCGGGAAAAGTCAGCCCCAGCATTTT; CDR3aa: CAIGKSQPQHF
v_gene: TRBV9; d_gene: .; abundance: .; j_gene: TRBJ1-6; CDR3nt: TGTGCCAGCAGCGTAAGTGAGTATTCACCCCTCCACTTT; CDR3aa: CASSVSEYSPLHF
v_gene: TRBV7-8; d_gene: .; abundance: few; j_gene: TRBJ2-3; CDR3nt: TGTGCCAGCAGCTTAGACAGGGTGACAGATACGCAGTATTTT; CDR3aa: CASSLDRVTDTQYF
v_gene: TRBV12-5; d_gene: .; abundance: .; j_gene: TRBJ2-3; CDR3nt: TGTGCTACCAACTCTAATGACAGATCAGATACGCAGTATTTT; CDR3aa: CATNSNDRSDTQYF
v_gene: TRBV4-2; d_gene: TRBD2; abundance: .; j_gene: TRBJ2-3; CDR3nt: TGTGCCAGCAGCCGTGGACTAGCGGGGCCTAGCACAGATACGCAGTATTTT; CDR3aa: CASSRGLAGPSTDTQYF
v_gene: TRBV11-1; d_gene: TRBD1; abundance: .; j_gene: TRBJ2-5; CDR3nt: TGTGCCAGCAGCTTAGCGCGTGGCGGCGGCAGGGGGCTGGAGACCCAGTACTTC; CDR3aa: CASSLARGGGRGLETQYF
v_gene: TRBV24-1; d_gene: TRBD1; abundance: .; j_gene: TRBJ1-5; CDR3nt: TGTGCCACCAGTGATTGCTACAGGGGGGAAAATCAGCCCCAGCATTTT; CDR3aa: CATSDCYRGENQPQHF
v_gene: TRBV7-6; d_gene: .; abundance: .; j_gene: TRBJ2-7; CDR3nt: TGTGCCAGCAGCCCCAGAGGGGGGGGCGCGACCTACGAGCAGTACTTC; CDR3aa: CASSPRGGGATYEQYF
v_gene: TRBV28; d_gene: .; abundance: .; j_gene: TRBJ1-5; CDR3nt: TGTGCCAGCAGTTGGTTGGCGGAAAGGCAGCCCCAGCATTTT; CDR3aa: CASSWLAERQPQHF
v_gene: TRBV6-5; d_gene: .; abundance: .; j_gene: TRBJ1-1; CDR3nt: TGTGCCAGCAGGCAATTCCAGGGGATGGCTGAAGCTTTCTTT; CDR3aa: CASRQFQGMAEAFF
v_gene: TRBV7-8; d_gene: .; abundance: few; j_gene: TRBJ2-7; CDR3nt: TGTGCCAGCAGCTGGAGGGGGCTCGGGCAGTACTTC; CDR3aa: CASSWRGLGQYF
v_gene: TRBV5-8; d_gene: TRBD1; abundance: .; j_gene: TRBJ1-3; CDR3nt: TGTGCCAGCAGCACGGGGGACAGTCTCTCTGGAAACACCATATATTTT; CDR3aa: CASSTGDSLSGNTIYF
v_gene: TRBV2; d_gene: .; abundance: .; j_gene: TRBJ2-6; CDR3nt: TGTGCCAGCAGGGCGACTGTTACTTCTGGGGCCAACGTCCTGACTTTC; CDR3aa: CASRATVTSGANVLTF
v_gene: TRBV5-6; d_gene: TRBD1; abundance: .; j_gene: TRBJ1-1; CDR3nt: TGTGCCAGCAGCATGGGGACAGGGGCCGGAGCTTTCTTT; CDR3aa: CASSMGTGAGAFF
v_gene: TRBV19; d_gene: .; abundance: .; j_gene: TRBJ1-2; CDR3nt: TGTGCCAGTAGTATCGTTCCGGACAGCTCCTATGGCTACACCTTC; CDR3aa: CASSIVPDSSYGYTF
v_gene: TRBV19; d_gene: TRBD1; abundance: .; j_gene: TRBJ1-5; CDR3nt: TGTGCCAGTAGTAGACAGGGGAGGCAGCCCCAGCATTTT; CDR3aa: CASSRQGRQPQHF
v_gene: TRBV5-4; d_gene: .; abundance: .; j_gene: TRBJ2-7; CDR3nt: TGTGCCAGCAGCCTAAAGAGCTCCTACGAGCAGTACTTC; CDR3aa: CASSLKSSYEQYF
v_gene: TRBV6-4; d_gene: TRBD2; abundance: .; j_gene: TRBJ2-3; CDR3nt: TGTGCCAGCAGTGACGGGACTAGCGGGGGAGATACGCAGTATTTT; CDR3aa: CASSDGTSGGDTQYF
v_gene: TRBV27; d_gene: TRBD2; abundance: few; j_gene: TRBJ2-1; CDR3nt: TGTGCCAGCAGTATCGGGACTAGCGGGGGCGATGAGCAGTTCTTC; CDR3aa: CASSIGTSGGDEQFF
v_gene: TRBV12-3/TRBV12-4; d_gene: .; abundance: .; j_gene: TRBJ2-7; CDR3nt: TGTGCCAGCACCCCCCTTGAGGACGGGAGGCAGTACTTC; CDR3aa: CASTPLEDGRQYF
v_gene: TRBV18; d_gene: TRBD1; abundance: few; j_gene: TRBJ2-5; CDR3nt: TGTGCCAGCTCAGCCGAACAGACAGGGGTCCAAGAGACCCAGTACTTC; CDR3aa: CASSAEQTGVQETQYF
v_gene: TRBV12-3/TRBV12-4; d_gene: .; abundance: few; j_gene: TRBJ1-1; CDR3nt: TGTGCCAGCAGTTTGGGGGGGGTTGAAGCTTTCTTT; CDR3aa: CASSLGGVEAFF
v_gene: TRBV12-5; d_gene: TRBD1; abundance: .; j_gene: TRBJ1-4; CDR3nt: TGTGCTAGTGGTCTCACACTACCGGGACAGGGCGAAAAACTGTTTTTT; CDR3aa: CASGLTLPGQGEKLFF